This is a list of T cell receptor beta chains from one sample in a study of T cell responses to AZD1222 COVID-19 vaccine. TCRdb keeps only in-frame clones here, not all; method: immunoSEQ multiplex PCR. This table holds roughly 120,000 clones, 86% found once. The sequencing here drew on peripheral blood, taken 28 days after the second AZD1222 dose. Receptors originate from an adult who received the AZD1222 COVID-19 vaccine. Both conserved end residues are trimmed from each CDR3.

j_call	v_call	cdr3_aa
TRBJ1-5	TRBV28	ASSPGTGGAQPQH
TRBJ1-1	TRBV29-1	SVEGTGRGTEAF
TRBJ2-7	TRBV6-5	ATSISDKYYEQY
TRBJ1-2	TRBV19	ASSPGTANYGYT
TRBJ2-7	TRBV5-5	ASSFLDRGFGEQY
TRBJ2-7	TRBV28	ASSLSFEQY
TRBJ1-3	TRBV15	ATSRERFSSGNTIY
TRBJ2-5	TRBV1	TSSQDPSSFETQY
TRBJ1-5	TRBV7-9	ASSSTETGKPQH
TRBJ1-3	TRBV4-1	ASSQDRWVSGNTIY